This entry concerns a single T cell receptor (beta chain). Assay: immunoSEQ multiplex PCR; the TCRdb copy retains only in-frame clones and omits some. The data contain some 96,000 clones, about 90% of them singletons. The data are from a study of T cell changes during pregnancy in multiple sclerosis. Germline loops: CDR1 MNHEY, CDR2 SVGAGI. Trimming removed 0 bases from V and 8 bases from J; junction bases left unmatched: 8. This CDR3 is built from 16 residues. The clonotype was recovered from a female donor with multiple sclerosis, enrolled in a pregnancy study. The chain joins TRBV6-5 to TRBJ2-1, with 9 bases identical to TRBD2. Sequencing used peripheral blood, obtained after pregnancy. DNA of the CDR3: TGTGCCAGCAGTTACTCCTTAGCGGGAGCTAGGGATGAGCAGTTCTTC. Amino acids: CASSYSLAGARDEQFF.